Reported below is one TCR beta chain. The target antigen is unknown. V shed 5 bases, J shed 4 bases, and the junction held 4 bases outside the gene matches. CDR1 MGHRA and CDR2 YSYEKL come from the germline V gene. The CDR3 totals 13 residues. Here immunoSEQ multiplex PCR was the method, and the copy in TCRdb shows in-frame clones only, minus some. Of about 120,000 clones detected, 65% to 85% appear once; the ten largest clones hold roughly 10%. The entry originates in a study of T cell responses to AZD1222 COVID-19 vaccine. General observations from the study: Close to half of spike-specific TCRs reportedly recognize unmutated variant regions. Spike-specific TCR depth and breadth grew after two AZD1222 doses. Donors were largely white British and mainly female; clonal diversity was possibly underestimated.

The rearrangement joins TRBV4-1 to TRBJ1-2, with 7 nucleotides matching TRBD1. This TCR was recovered from an adult in good health. Sequenced here: peripheral blood, sampled on day 0 of AZD1222 vaccination. The CDR3 nucleotides are TGCGCCAGCAGCAAGACAGGGAGCTATGGCTACACCTTC. Encoded protein: CASSKTGSYGYTF.